This note documents a single TCR beta chain sequence. What this receptor recognizes is not known. No base quality values were provided; no much bigger clone lies one nucleotide off. This record comes from a study of shared clonotypes between healthy human individuals (TCRdb year 2020). A note on the overall study: The cohort included three men and a couple of women between 18 and 49 years of age. Per donor, three plates each were used for CD4 naive and CD4 memory, two for CD8 naive, and one for CD8 memory. To estimate repertoire size and how much clonotype sharing occurs between individuals, the study deeply sequenced the blood TCR repertoires of several healthy adults. Libraries were prepared and TCR repertoires were sequenced by different laboratories using diverse techniques, in order to increase sequencing depth and limit assay-specific biases. Between about 0.85 and 9.5 billion PBMCs per donor were obtained by leukapheresis. What the work shows at the level of the full study, not this receptor alone: The small number of donors limited the genetic and exposure-history diversity represented. Pairwise subsampling indicated that sequencing depth was expected to affect the degree of clonotype sharing among donors. Naive subsets generally had larger estimated clonotype richness than memory subsets. Rarefaction of sorted-subset datasets indicated incomplete sequencing despite the large sequencing depth. Compared with non-shared clonotypes, the clonotypes found in all four sorted-subset donors had higher generation probabilities. Only blood was sampled, and tissue TCR repertoires likely differ from those in blood. Across a few donors, 5% to 6% of naive CD4, 3.5% of naive CD8, approximately 2.5% of memory CD4, and 0.4% of memory CD8 clonotypes were shared.

Using the deep immunoSEQ assay, multiplex PCR amplified TCR CDR3 regions from genomic DNA. Extracted genomic DNA from each cell subset was distributed evenly across all wells of several immunoSEQ 96-well plates, and each plate was treated as a replicate. For sorted subsets, about 200 ng genomic DNA, equal to some 30,000 T cell genomes, was loaded into each replicate PCR. The purified libraries were quantified using a Qubit 3.0 fluorometer, sized with a Bioanalyzer 2100, and then quantified again using the KAPA Library Quantification kit. Every immunoSEQ 96-well plate was sequenced on a separate single-read 150-cycle Illumina NextSeq 550 flow cell. As for the original processing: The immunoSEQ output contained only junctional sequences without quality scores, so filtering could not match that applied to full-length reads. Sequences were annotated with PyIR, a Python wrapper for IgBLAST v1.9, using IMGT germline references to assign V/J genes and CDR3. Reads with weak V/J assignments (E-value above 1e-6), missing CDR3, stop codons, out-of-frame junctions, or ambiguous translated residues were removed. A V3J clonotype was defined by an identical inferred V gene, J gene, and CDR3 amino acid sequence. Percentage overlap between repertoires was computed as shared unique clonotypes divided by the size of the smaller repertoire. Three approaches were used to assess repertoire richness: RTK rarefaction, the Chao1 estimator, and Recon v2.1 estimates of unobserved clonotypes. Generation probabilities were computed with OLGA for all TCRbeta clonotypes obtained by the gDNA method from several donors. The clones in this table, taken by TCRdb from immuneACCESS, are in-frame only. Not every clone is retained; where verified, under half of the shortfall comes from an unresolved V gene, and the cause of the rest is unknown. V and J calls and clone size come straight from that table; D and trimming were deduced from the DNA. This sample has millions of clones in its table, and around 90% of those were observed once. Together, the top ten hold over 0.12% of the sample.

Donors were healthy HIV-negative adults with no recently reported acute infections or vaccinations. Only Caucasian adults living in Nashville, Tennessee, USA were represented among the donors. Magnetic negative selection was used to enrich CD4+ T cells, after which naive cells were positively selected on CD45RA and the negative fraction became the memory subset. After blood collection by leukapheresis, PBMCs were isolated using Ficoll-Histopaque density gradient centrifugation and then cryopreserved in the vapor phase of liquid nitrogen. Purity and quantity of every magnetically sorted T cell population were checked by analytical flow cytometry. Genomic DNA was isolated from each sorted fraction and quantified by UV absorbance on a Nanodrop 2000c. The germline V gene (reference sequence) supplies CDR1 GTSNPN and CDR2 SVGIG. A distance of 7 bases separates the germline ends of V and J, which lose 4 bases and 3 bases respectively. The CDR3 goes from the cysteine to the phenylalanine over 12 residues. The only DNA kept is the CDR3, 36 bases in frame from the first base.

Sequenced sample: naive CD4+ T cells sorted from blood. Interpreted using the paper, the cell subset or site label stands for: CD45RA+ positively selected. The sequence is built from TRBV30 and TRBJ1-5; the D gene identity is not certain. The clonotype was recovered from a man younger than 35 in good health. At the DNA level, the sequence is TGTGCCTGGAACAGAAACAATCAGCCCCAGCATTTT. The resulting protein is CAWNRNNQPQHF.